The 30 T cell receptor beta chains presented below share a single source sample, sequenced in a study of CD8 T cells in Susac syndrome. RNA, at about 0.5 to 1 ug, was reverse transcribed with random hexamers. Via MiXCR, TCRdb re-called the immunoSEQ multiplex PCR reads, giving one row per CDR3 protein. The sample yields 150,000 to 200,000 distinct CDR3 sequences, approximately 96% seen once. Sample: CD8+ T cells from PBMCs. The source is a human donor with multiple sclerosis.

This clonotype was observed once. V usage is TRBV7-9 and J usage is TRBJ1-2; 7 bases line up with TRBD1. Germline CDR1 reads SEHNR; CDR2 reads FQNEAQ (reference sequence). The CDR3 is 14 amino acids. V gave up 5 bases and J gave up 1 base; unmatched junction bases: 4. The CDR3 bases are TGTGCCAGCAGCCTCCGGGACAGTAACTATGGCTACACCTTC. Translation gives CASSLRDSNYGYTF.

The rearrangement links TRBV6-6 to TRBJ2-1; TRBD2 agrees at 13 bases. With 6 bases clipped from V and 5 bases from J, the junction kept 7 bases outside the gene matches. The CDR3 contains 16 residues. Germline values: CDR1 MNHNY, CDR2 SVGAGI (reference sequence). This chain's CDR3 is CASRPILAGGNNEQFF. DNA for the CDR3: TGTGCCAGCAGACCCATACTAGCGGGAGGGAACAATGAGCAGTTCTTC.

The rearrangement joins TRBV5-4 to TRBJ2-3; D is ambiguous. CDR3 length equals 13 residues. Trimming stripped 0 bases from V and 2 bases from J, with 4 bases between. Germline V lookup: CDR1 SGHNT, CDR2 YYREEE (reference sequence). The CDR3 DNA is TGTGCCAGCAGCTTGGATTTCACAGATACGCAGTATTTT. Translation gives CASSLDFTDTQYF.

This chain links TRBV7-9 with TRBJ2-7; D gene uncertain. The CDR3 is 12 residues long. The germline gives CDR1 SEHNR, CDR2 FQNEAQ (reference sequence). V lost 2 bases, J lost 6 bases, and 8 bases lay in between. CDR3 sequence: CASSLSDGEQYF. In DNA form, the CDR3 reads TGTGCCAGCAGCTTAAGTGACGGCGAGCAGTACTTC.

The rearrangement links TRBV21-1 to TRBJ2-3. TRBV21-1 is a recognized pseudogene. This CDR3 spans 15 amino acids. Written as DNA, the CDR3 is TGTGCCAGCAGCAAAGCTCTAGGGTGCACAGATACGCAGTATTTT. It is translated as CASSKALGCTDTQYF.

This clonotype was seen a single time. The V and J genes are TRBV9 and TRBJ1-2; 7 bases agree with TRBD1. Germline lookup yields CDR1 SGDLS and CDR2 YYNGEE. The CDR3 consists of 13 residues. With V trimmed by 3 bases and J by 6 bases, 5 bases remained unmatched. As DNA, the CDR3 is TGTGCCAGCAGCGAGACAGGGAAGAATGGCTACACCTTC. This sequence encodes CASSETGKNGYTF.

The chain links TRBV7-9 to TRBJ2-3; TRBD2 matches 13 bases. Germline CDR1 SEHNR, CDR2 FQNEAQ (reference sequence). The CDR3 runs to 16 residues. Germline trimming cut 4 bases from V and 3 bases from J; bases unmatched to any gene: 4. The CDR3 spells CASSSTSGRDTDTQYF. CDR3 DNA sequence: TGTGCCAGCAGCTCAACTAGCGGGAGGGATACAGATACGCAGTATTTT.

V gene TRBV27 combines with J gene TRBJ1-1; D gene unclear. Looked up from germline, CDR1 is MNHEY and CDR2 is SMNVEV (reference sequence). The CDR3 loop spans 13 amino acids. V lost 0 bases and J 11 bases, leaving 13 bases between the germline ends. CDR3 sequence: CASSLSRTLAAFF. The CDR3 DNA reads as TGTGCCAGCAGTTTATCCCGGACGCTTGCGGCTTTCTTT.

The chain recombines TRBV7-9 with TRBJ2-5; D gene unclear. The germline gives CDR1 SEHNR, CDR2 FQNEAQ (reference sequence). V was pared by 1 base and J by 5 bases, with 14 bases between. This CDR3 spans 15 amino acids. The DNA for the CDR3 is TGTGCCAGCAGCTTAGATGCTCGGGTTCGGGAGACCCAGTACTTC. Protein product: CASSLDARVRETQYF.

The chain combines TRBV5-1 with TRBJ1-2; maybe TRBD1 (6 bases). Germline assignment: CDR1 SGHRS and CDR2 YFSETQ. V shed 5 bases and J shed 4 bases, with 18 bases lying between them. This CDR3 is 15 amino acids long. The DNA for the CDR3 is TGCGCCAGCAGTCCTAATCCCAGGGGAGTCTATGGCTACACCTTC. Translation: CASSPNPRGVYGYTF.

The chain couples TRBV28 to TRBJ1-5; 7 positions agree with TRBD1. Germline assignment: CDR1 MDHEN and CDR2 SYDVKM. V was clipped by 5 bases and J by 5 bases; unmatched bases: 12. The CDR3 loop spans 16 amino acids. DNA for the CDR3: TGTGCCAGCAGTCCCGACAGGGAAGTACGACATCAGCCCCAGCATTTT. This translates into CASSPDREVRHQPQHF.

The chain uses TRBV5-1 and TRBJ1-2; D remains ambiguous. The CDR3 contains 13 residues. CDR1 and CDR2 (germline): SGHRS, YFSETQ. V lost 0 bases, J lost 2 bases, and 5 bases lay in between. Here the CDR3 DNA reads TGCGCCAGCAGCTTGGAACAGAACTATGGCTACACCTTC. It specifies CASSLEQNYGYTF.

The chain links TRBV28 to TRBJ1-5, with 9 bases aligning to TRBD1. The germline V gene encodes CDR1 MDHEN and CDR2 SYDVKM. This CDR3 has 15 residues. The junction had 7 bases not matched to a gene; V was cut back by 3 bases and J by 7 bases. For the CDR3, the DNA is TGTGCCAGCAGTTTCGGACAGGGGTTTAGGCAGCCCCAGCATTTT. It yields the protein CASSFGQGFRQPQHF.

The chain joins TRBV4-1 to TRBJ1-2; D call uncertain. Trimming cost V 0 bases and J 4 bases, with 9 bases left between them. CDR3 length: 14 amino acids. The germline V gene has CDR1 MGHRA and CDR2 YSYEKL. The CDR3 DNA reads as TGCGCCAGCAGCCAAGATTTGGGGTCCTATGGCTACACCTTC. Amino acids: CASSQDLGSYGYTF.

This chain uses TRBV5-1 with TRBJ2-7; unclear D gene. V was trimmed by 3 bases and J by 3 bases, leaving 13 bases between them. Germline V gene sequence: CDR1 SGHRS, CDR2 YFSETQ. The CDR3 loop spans 14 amino acids. The chain's CDR3 is CASSSPDIGYEQYF. DNA for the CDR3: TGCGCCAGCAGCTCCCCCGACATTGGCTACGAGCAGTACTTC. Full variable domain (missing parts from reference TRBV5-1 and TRBJ2-7): KAGVTQTPRYLIKTRGQQVTLSCSPISGHRSVSWYQQTPGQGLQFLFEYFSETQRNKGNFPGRFSGRQFSNSRSEMNVSTLELGDSALYLCASSSPDIGYEQYFGPGTRLTVT.

The chain has TRBV7-9 and TRBJ2-3, with D hard to call. CDR1 and CDR2 (germline): SEHNR, FQNEAQ (reference sequence). Trimming removed 4 bases at V and 6 bases at J, with 8 bases between. The CDR3 has 12 amino acids. The CDR3 DNA follows: TGTGCCAGCAGCTATCGGCCGGATACGCAGTATTTT. It encodes CASSYRPDTQYF. The full variable domain, in which reference TRBV7-9 and TRBJ2-3 provide the parts outside the CDR3, is DTGVSQNPRHKITKRGQNVTFRCDPISEHNRLYWYRQTLGQGPEFLTYFQNEAQLEKSRLLSDRFSAERPKGSFSTLEIQRTEQGDSAMYLCASSYRPDTQYFGPGTRLTVL.

V and J are TRBV9 and TRBJ2-3; D not resolved. The CDR3 spans 14 residues. Germline CDR1 is SGDLS and CDR2 is YYNGEE. V lost 3 bases and J 4 bases, leaving 12 bases between the germline ends. The CDR3 loop reads CASSERSEADTQYF. The CDR3 coding sequence is TGTGCCAGCAGCGAAAGGAGTGAGGCAGATACGCAGTATTTT.

This chain joins TRBV12-3 or TRBV12-4 and TRBJ2-7; 8 nucleotides align to TRBD1. The trim removed 5 bases at V and 0 bases at J, leaving 9 bases unmatched. The CDR3 consists of 16 residues. In nucleotides, the CDR3 is TGTGCCAGCAGTCCCGAGGGACAGGTTTTCTCCTACGAGCAGTACTTC. Amino acids: CASSPEGQVFSYEQYF.

The rearrangement joins TRBV29-1 to TRBJ2-6, with D unclear. Deletions cut 4 bases from V and 3 bases from J, with 7 bases between. The CDR3 runs 13 residues. The germline V gene has CDR1 SQVTM and CDR2 ANQGSEA. The CDR3 protein is CSVGALGANVLTF. The CDR3 nucleotides read TGCAGCGTTGGGGCTCTTGGGGCCAACGTCCTGACTTTC.

The V and J genes are TRBV20-1 and TRBJ1-2; a weak D match, TRBD1 (6 bases). In germline, CDR1 is DFQATT, CDR2 SNEGSKA (reference sequence). This CDR3 spans 13 amino acids. V lost 5 bases and J lost 4, with 14 bases in between. This CDR3 is CSADMDSPYGYTF. The CDR3 bases are TGCAGTGCTGATATGGACAGTCCCTATGGCTACACCTTC.

The gene calls are TRBV4-1 and TRBJ1-1; D gene unclear. In germline, CDR1 is MGHRA, CDR2 YSYEKL. This CDR3 has 14 residues. V was pared by 3 bases and J by 2 bases, with 10 bases between. The CDR3 loop reads CASSQPGKNTEAFF. The CDR3 coding sequence is TGCGCCAGCAGCCAGCCCGGGAAAAACACTGAAGCTTTCTTT.

The chain carries TRBV29-1 and TRBJ1-1; D call uncertain. V was clipped by 7 bases and J by 1 base, with 10 bases between them. Germline assignment: CDR1 SQVTM and CDR2 ANQGSEA. There are 12 residues in the CDR3. The CDR3: CSGGDTNTEAFF. CDR3 DNA: TGCAGCGGGGGAGACACGAACACTGAAGCTTTCTTT.

V gene TRBV29-1 combines with J gene TRBJ1-1; D remains unclear. The V and J ends lost 7 bases and 11 bases respectively, with 17 bases between them. This CDR3 is built from 11 residues. Germline CDR1 reads SQVTM; CDR2 reads ANQGSEA. The CDR3 coding sequence is TGCAGCGCTGAGGACCAGGCCAACGCTTTCTTT. This gives the protein CSAEDQANAFF. Supplemented by reference TRBV29-1 and TRBJ1-1, the full variable domain reads SAVISQKPSRDICQRGTSLTIQCQVDSQVTMMFWYRQQPGQSLTLIATANQGSEATYESGFVIDKFPISRPNLTFSTLTVSNMSPEDSSIYLCSAEDQANAFFGQGTRLTVV.

The V and J genes are TRBV9 and TRBJ2-1; D remains ambiguous. The CDR3 has 15 amino acids. Germline V gene lookup returns CDR1 SGDLS and CDR2 YYNGEE. V gave up 0 bases and J gave up 2 bases, with 9 bases separating them. The CDR3 DNA sequence: TGTGCCAGCAGCGTAGAATTCTCGGCCTACAATGAGCAGTTCTTC. This encodes CASSVEFSAYNEQFF.

This clonotype was picked up a small number of times. V and J are TRBV7-8 and TRBJ2-3; D unresolved. Germline lookup yields CDR1 SGHVS and CDR2 FQNEAQ. This CDR3 comprises 13 residues. V shed 5 bases and J shed 6 bases, with 12 bases lying between them. The CDR3 DNA reads TGTGCCAGCAGCCTCAGGCTGATCGATACGCAGTATTTT. Amino acids: CASSLRLIDTQYF.

V usage is TRBV13 and J usage is TRBJ1-2, with 7 nucleotides matching TRBD1. V dropped 8 bases and J dropped 3; count of bases not matched to a gene: 12. The germline CDR1 and CDR2 sequences are PRHDT and FYEKMQ (reference sequence). The CDR3 spans 15 residues. The CDR3 DNA reads as TGTGCCAGCGGGGGCCAGACAGGGAGGTACTATGGCTACACCTTC. Protein product: CASGGQTGRYYGYTF.

In this sample, this clonotype turned up a few times. J is TRBJ1-2 and V is TRBV20-1; D remains unclear. V shed 5 bases and J shed 4 bases, with 11 bases lying between them. The CDR3 has 12 residues. Germline V CDR1 and CDR2: DFQATT, SNEGSKA (reference sequence). CDR3 nucleotide sequence: TGCAGTGCTCTTGACGGCATCTATGGCTACACCTTC. Amino acids: CSALDGIYGYTF.

V usage is TRBV5-1 and J usage is TRBJ2-7; D might be TRBD2 (6 bases). The CDR3 contains 14 residues. Germline V lookup: CDR1 SGHRS, CDR2 YFSETQ. Trimming took off 2 bases at V and 3 bases at J, with 12 bases between the two ends. CDR3 amino acids: CASSFTGVGYEQYF. Written as DNA, the CDR3 is TGCGCCAGCAGCTTCACGGGAGTCGGCTACGAGCAGTACTTC.

The CDR3 is CSGRVAGAMRNEQFF. In DNA, the CDR3 is TGCAGTGGCCGCGTGGCGGGAGCTATGAGGAATGAGCAGTTCTTC. V gene TRBV20-1 combines with J gene TRBJ2-1; TRBD2 matches at 7 bases. V shed 7 bases and J 7 bases; nucleotides not matched to a gene: 16. This CDR3 has 15 amino acids. Germline V gene sequence: CDR1 DFQATT, CDR2 SNEGSKA (reference sequence).

This clonotype was picked up a small number of times. This chain joins TRBV27 and TRBJ2-5, with TRBD1 matching 8 bases. The germline gives CDR1 MNHEY, CDR2 SMNVEV (reference sequence). Trimming cost V 5 bases and J 5 bases; bases outside gene matches: 7. The length of the CDR3 is 14 residues. The CDR3 DNA sequence: TGTGCCAGCAGTCTTCAGGGGGCAGGGGAGACCCAGTACTTC. This translates into CASSLQGAGETQYF.